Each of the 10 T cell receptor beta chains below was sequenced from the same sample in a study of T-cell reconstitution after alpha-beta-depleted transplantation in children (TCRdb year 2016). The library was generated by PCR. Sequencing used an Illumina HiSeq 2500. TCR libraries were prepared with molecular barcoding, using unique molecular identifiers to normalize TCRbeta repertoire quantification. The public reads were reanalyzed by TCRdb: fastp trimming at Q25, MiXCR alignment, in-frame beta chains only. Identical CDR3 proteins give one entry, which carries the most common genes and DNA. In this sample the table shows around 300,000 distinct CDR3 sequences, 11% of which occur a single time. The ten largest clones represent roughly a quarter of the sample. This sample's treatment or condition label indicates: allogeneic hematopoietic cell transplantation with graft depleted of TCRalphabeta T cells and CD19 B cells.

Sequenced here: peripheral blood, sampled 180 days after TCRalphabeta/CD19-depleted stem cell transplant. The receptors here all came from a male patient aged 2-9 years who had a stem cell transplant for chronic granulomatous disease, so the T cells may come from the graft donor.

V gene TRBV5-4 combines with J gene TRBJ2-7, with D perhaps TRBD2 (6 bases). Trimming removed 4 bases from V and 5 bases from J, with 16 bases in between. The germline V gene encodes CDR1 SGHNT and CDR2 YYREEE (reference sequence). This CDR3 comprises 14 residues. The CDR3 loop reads CASSPGTSRDEQYF. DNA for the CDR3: TGTGCCAGCAGCCCCGGGACTTCAAGGGACGAGCAGTACTTC.

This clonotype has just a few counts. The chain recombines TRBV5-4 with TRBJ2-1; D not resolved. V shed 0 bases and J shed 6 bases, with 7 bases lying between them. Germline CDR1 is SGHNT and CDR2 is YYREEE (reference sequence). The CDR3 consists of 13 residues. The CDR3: CASSLVSANEQFF. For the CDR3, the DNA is TGTGCCAGCAGCTTGGTGTCAGCCAATGAGCAGTTCTTC.

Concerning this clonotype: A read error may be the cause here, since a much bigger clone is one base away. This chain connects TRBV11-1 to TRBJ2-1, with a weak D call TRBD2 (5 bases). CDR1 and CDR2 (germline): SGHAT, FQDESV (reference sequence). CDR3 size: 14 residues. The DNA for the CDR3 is TGTGTCAGCAGCTTAGAAAGAAGCGGCTCTGAGCAGTTCTTC. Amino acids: CVSSLERSGSEQFF.

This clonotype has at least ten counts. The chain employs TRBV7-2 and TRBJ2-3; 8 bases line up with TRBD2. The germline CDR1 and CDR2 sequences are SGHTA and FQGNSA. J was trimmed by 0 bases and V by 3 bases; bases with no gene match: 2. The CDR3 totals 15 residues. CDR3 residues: CASSFAGGSTDTQYF. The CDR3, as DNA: TGTGCCAGCAGCTTCGCGGGGGGTAGCACAGATACGCAGTATTTT.

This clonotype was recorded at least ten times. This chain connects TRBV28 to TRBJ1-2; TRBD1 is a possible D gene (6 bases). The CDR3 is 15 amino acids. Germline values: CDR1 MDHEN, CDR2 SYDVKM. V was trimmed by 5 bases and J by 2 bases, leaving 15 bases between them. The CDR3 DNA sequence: TGTGCCAGCAGTCCTCTAGGGGGGCGAAACTATGGCTACACCTTC. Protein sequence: CASSPLGGRNYGYTF.

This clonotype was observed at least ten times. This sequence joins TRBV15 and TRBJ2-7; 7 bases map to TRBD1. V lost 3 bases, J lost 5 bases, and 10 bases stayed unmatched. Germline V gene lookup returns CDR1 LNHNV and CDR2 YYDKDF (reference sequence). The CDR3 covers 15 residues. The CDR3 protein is CATSRFRQGDDEQYF. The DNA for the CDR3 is TGTGCCACCAGCAGGTTTAGGCAGGGGGACGACGAGCAGTACTTC.

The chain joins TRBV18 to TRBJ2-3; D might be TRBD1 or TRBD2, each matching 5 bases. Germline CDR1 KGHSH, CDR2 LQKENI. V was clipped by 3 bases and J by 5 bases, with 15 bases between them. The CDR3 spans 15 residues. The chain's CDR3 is CASSPTTGRGDTQYF. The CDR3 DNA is TGTGCCAGCTCACCGACGACGGGACGTGGAGATACGCAGTATTTT. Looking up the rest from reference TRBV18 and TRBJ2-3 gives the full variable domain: NAGVMQNPRHLVRRRGQEARLRCSPMKGHSHVYWYRQLPEEGLKFMVYLQKENIIDESGMPKERFSAEFPKEGPSILRIQQVVRGDSAAYFCASSPTTGRGDTQYFGPGTRLTVL.

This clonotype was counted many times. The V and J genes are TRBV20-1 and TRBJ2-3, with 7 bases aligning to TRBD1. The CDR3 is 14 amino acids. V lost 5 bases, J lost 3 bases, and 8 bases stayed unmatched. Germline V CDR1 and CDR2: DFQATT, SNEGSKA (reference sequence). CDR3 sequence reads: CSAPTGVGTDTQYF. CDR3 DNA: TGCAGTGCTCCCACAGGGGTTGGTACAGATACGCAGTATTTT.

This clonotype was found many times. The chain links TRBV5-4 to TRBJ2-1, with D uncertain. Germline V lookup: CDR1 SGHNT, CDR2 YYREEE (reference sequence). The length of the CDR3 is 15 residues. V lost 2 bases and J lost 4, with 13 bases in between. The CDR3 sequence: CASSFPPPNYNEQFF. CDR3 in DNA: TGTGCCAGCAGCTTCCCCCCACCAAATTACAATGAGCAGTTCTTC. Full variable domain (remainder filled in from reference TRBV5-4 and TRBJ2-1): ETGVTQSPTHLIKTRGQQVTLRCSSQSGHNTVSWYQQALGQGPQFIFQYYREEENGRGNFPPRFSGLQFPNYSSELNVNALELDDSALYLCASSFPPPNYNEQFFGPGTRLTVL.

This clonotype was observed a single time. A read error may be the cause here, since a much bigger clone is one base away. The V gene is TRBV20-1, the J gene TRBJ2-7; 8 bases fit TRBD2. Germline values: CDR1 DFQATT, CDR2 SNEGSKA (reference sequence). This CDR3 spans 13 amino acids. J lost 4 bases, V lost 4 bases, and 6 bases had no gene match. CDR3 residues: CSATPSGCYEQYF. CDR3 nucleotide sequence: TGCAGTGCTACTCCTAGCGGGTGTTACGAGCAGTACTTC.